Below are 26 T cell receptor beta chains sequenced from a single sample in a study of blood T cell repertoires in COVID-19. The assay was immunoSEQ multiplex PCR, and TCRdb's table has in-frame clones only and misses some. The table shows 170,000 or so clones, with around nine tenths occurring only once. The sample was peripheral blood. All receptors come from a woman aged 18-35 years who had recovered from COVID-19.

This CDR3 is CASSYTGVSPYEQYF. CDR3 DNA: TGTGCCAGCAGTTACACAGGAGTCTCCCCCTACGAGCAGTACTTC. The chain joins TRBV6-5 to TRBJ2-7; maybe TRBD1 (5 bases). Trimming took off 2 bases at V and 2 bases at J, with 13 bases between the two ends. Germline V gives CDR1 MNHEY, CDR2 SVGAGI. There are 15 residues in the CDR3.

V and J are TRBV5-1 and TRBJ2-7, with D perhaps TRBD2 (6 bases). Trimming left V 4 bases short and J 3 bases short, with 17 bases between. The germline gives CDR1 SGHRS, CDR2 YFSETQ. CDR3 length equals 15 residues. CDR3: CASSPEGLRGYEQYF. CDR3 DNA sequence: TGCGCCAGCAGCCCGGAGGGGCTTAGGGGCTACGAGCAGTACTTC. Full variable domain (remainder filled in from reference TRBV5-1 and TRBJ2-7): KAGVTQTPRYLIKTRGQQVTLSCSPISGHRSVSWYQQTPGQGLQFLFEYFSETQRNKGNFPGRFSGRQFSNSRSEMNVSTLELGDSALYLCASSPEGLRGYEQYFGPGTRLTVT.

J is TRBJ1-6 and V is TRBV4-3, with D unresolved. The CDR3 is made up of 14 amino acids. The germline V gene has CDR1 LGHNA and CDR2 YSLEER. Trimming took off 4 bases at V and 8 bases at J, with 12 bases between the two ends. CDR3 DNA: TGCGCCAGCAGCCGCGAATATCATTATTCACCCCTCCACTTT. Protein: CASSREYHYSPLHF.

The CDR3 here is CASSPDRGPDIQYF. In DNA form, the CDR3 reads TGTGCCAGCAGCCCGGACAGGGGGCCAGACATTCAGTACTTC. This chain uses TRBV6-5 with TRBJ2-4, with 11 bases lining up with TRBD1. The trim removed 6 bases at V and 8 bases at J, leaving 6 bases unmatched. This CDR3 region has 14 residues. The germline CDR1 and CDR2 sequences are MNHEY and SVGAGI.

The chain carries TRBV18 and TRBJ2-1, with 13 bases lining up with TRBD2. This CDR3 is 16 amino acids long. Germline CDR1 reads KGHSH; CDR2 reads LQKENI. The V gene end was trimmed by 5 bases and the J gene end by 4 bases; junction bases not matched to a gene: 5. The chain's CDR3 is CASSATSGGIYNEQFF. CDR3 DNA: TGTGCCAGCTCAGCGACTAGCGGGGGGATTTACAATGAGCAGTTCTTC.

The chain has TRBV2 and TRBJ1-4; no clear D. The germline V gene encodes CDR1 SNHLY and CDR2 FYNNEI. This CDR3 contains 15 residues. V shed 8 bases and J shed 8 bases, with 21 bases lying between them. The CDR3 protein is CASRTSGSSEEKLFF. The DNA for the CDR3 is TGTGCCAGCCGCACCTCGGGGAGTTCTGAGGAAAAACTGTTTTTT.

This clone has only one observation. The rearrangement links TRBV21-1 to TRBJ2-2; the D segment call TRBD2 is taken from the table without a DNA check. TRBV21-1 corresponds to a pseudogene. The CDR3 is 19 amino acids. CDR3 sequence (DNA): TGTGCCAGCAGCCCAAGCCCGGGACTAGCGGGAGGAGGGACCGGGGAGCTGTTTTTT. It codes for CASSPSPGLAGGGTGELFF.

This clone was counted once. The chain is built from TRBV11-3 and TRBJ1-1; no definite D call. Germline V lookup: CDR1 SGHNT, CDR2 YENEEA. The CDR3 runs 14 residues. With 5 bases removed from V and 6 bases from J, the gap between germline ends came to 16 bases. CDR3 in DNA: TGTGCCAGCAGCCCTGGCCCCGCCCAGGCTGAAGCTTTCTTT. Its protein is CASSPGPAQAEAFF.

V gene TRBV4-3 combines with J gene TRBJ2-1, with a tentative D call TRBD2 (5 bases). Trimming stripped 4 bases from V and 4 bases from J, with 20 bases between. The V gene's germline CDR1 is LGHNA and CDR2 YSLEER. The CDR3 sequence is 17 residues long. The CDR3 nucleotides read TGCGCCAGCAGCCCCGTCCTAGCCCTCTCGGGGTACAATGAGCAGTTCTTC. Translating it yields CASSPVLALSGYNEQFF.

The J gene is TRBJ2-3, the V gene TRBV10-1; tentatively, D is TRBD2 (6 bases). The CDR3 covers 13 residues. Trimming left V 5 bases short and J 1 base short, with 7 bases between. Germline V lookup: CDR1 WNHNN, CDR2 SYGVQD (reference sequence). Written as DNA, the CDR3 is TGCGCCAGCAGTTCGGGGGGCACAGATACGCAGTATTTT. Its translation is CASSSGGTDTQYF.

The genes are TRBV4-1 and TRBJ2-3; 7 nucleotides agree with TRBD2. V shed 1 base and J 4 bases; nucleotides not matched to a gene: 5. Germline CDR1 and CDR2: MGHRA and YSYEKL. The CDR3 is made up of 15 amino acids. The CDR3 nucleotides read TGCGCCAGCAGCCAAGTGGGAGCGGGGCCAGATACGCAGTATTTT. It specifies CASSQVGAGPDTQYF.

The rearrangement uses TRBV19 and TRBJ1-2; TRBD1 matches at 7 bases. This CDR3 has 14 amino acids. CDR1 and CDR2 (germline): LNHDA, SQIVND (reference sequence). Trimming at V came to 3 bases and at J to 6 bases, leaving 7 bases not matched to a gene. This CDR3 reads CASSITGEVHGYTF. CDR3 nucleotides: TGTGCCAGTAGTATTACAGGGGAGGTGCATGGCTACACCTTC.

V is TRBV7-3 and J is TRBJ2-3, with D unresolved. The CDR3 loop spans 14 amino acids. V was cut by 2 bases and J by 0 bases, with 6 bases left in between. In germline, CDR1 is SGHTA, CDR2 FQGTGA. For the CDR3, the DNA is TGTGCCAGCAGCTTAGAGCCTAGCACAGATACGCAGTATTTT. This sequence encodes CASSLEPSTDTQYF.

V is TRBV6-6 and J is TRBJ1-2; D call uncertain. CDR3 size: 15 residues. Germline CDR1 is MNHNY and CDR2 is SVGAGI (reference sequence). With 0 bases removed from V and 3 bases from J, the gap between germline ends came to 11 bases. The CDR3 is CASSYSGRGDYGYTF. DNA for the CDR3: TGTGCCAGCAGTTACTCAGGTCGCGGGGACTATGGCTACACCTTC.

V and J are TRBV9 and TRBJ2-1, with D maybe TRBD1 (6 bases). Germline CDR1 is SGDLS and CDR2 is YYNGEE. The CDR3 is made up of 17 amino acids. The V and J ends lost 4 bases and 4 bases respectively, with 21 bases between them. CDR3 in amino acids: CASSPRVGQREYNEQFF. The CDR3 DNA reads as TGTGCCAGCAGCCCTAGGGTAGGACAGAGGGAGTACAATGAGCAGTTCTTC.

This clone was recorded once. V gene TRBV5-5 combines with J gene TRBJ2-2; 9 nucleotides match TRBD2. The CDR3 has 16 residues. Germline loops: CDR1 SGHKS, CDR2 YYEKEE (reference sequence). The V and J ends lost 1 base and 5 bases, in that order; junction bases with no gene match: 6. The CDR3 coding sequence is TGTGCCAGCAGCTTGACCCCTAGCGGGAAAACCGGGGAGCTGTTTTTT. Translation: CASSLTPSGKTGELFF.

CDR3 bases: TGCAGGCCGGAGAGCAATGAGCAGTTCTTC. This translates into CRPESNEQFF. The chain uses TRBV20-1 and TRBJ2-1, with no clear D. CDR3 length: 10 amino acids. Germline V gives CDR1 DFQATT, CDR2 SNEGSKA (reference sequence).

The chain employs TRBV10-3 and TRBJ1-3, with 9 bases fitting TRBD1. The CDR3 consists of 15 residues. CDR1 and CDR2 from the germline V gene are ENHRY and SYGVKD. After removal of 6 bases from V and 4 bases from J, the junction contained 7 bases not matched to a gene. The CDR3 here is CAIRGQGSPGNTIYF. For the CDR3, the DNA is TGTGCCATCAGGGGACAGGGATCGCCGGGAAACACCATATATTTT.

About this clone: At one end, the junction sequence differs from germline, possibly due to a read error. The CDR3 DNA follows: TGTGCCAGCGCACCAAACCGGGACAATCTCTACACCTTC. Translating it yields CASAPNRDNLYTF. The chain carries TRBV18 and TRBJ1-2; TRBD1 might be the D (6 bases). This CDR3 spans 13 amino acids. CDR1 is KGHSH, CDR2 LQKENI, per germline.

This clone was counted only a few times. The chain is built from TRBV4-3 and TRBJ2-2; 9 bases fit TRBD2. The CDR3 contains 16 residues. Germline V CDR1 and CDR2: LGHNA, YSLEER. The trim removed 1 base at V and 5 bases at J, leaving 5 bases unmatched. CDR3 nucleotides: TGCGCCAGCAGCCAAGGTCTAGCGGGGATTACCGGGGAGCTGTTTTTT. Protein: CASSQGLAGITGELFF.

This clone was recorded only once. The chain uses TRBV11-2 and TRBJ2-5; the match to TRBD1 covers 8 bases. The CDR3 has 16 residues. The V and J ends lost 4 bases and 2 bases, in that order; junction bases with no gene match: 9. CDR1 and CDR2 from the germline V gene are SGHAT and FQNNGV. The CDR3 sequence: CASSSYRGERQETQYF. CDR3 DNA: TGTGCCAGCAGCTCCTACAGGGGGGAGCGGCAAGAGACCCAGTACTTC.

CDR3 nucleotides: TGTGCCAGCAGCTTGTTGATAGCGGGAGGGCCAGATGAGCAGTTCTTC. Its protein is CASSLLIAGGPDEQFF. The chain joins TRBV5-5 to TRBJ2-1, with 11 bases matching TRBD2. CDR1 and CDR2 (germline): SGHKS, YYEKEE (reference sequence). This CDR3 has 16 amino acids. Trimming removed 1 base from V and 8 bases from J; junction bases left unmatched: 8.

Written as DNA, the CDR3 is TGTGCCACAGGCCCTGGGGGGGCTGGCAATCAGCCCCAGCATTTT. It yields the protein CATGPGGAGNQPQHF. The chain uses TRBV24-1 and TRBJ1-5, with TRBD1 as a possible D gene (6 bases). Trimming shortened V by 10 bases and J by 2 bases, and 17 bases separated the two germline ends. The CDR3 totals 15 residues. The germline gives CDR1 KGHDR, CDR2 SFDVKD.

Written as DNA, the CDR3 is TGTGCCAGCAGTTACATTACGGGACAGGAGCTAGATACGCAGTATTTT. Its protein product is CASSYITGQELDTQYF. This sequence joins TRBV6-2 or TRBV6-3 and TRBJ2-3, with 8 bases aligning to TRBD1. The CDR3 runs 16 residues. After removal of 2 bases from V and 5 bases from J, the junction contained 9 bases not matched to a gene. Germline loops: CDR1 MNHEY, CDR2 SVGEGT.

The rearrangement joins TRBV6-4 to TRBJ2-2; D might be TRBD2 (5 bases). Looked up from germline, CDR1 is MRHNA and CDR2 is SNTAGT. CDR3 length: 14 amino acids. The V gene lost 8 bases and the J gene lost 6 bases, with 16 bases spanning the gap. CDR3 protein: CASVTNLESGELFF. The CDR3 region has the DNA TGTGCCAGCGTGACTAATCTGGAGTCCGGGGAGCTGTTTTTT.

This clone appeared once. The CDR3, as DNA: TGTGCCACCAGAAGCTCGCGGAATTCACCCCTCCACTTT. It codes for CATRSSRNSPLHF. V and J are TRBV7-9 and TRBJ1-6; D remains ambiguous. CDR3 length equals 13 residues. CDR1 and CDR2 from the germline V gene are SEHNR and FQNEAQ (reference sequence). V lost 10 bases and J 7 bases, leaving 14 bases between the germline ends.